This is a list of T cell receptor beta chains from one sample in a study of a mutant IDH1 vaccine in newly diagnosed glioma. The data were produced by immunoSEQ multiplex PCR, yet TCRdb's version contains in-frame clones alone and is incomplete. The sample lists 24,000 or so clones, 84% occurring once. These receptors are not linked to any known antigen. The sample consisted of PBMCs, taken from a glioma patient whose treatment included an IDH1 peptide vaccine. Every receptor here comes from a man between 35 and 55 years old with glioma. Each CDR3 is given with its conserved first and last residue. The D gene is left open where the match is weak. The size entry is marked missing in some rows and otherwise reads once, few, many or a size class.

.	TRBV5-1	TRBJ2-3	.	CASSWQGFADTQYF	TGCGCCAGCAGCTGGCAAGGTTTCGCAGATACGCAGTATTTT
TRBD1	TRBV7-2	TRBJ2-1	medium-sized	CASSIGMGGTGTYNEQFF	TGTGCCAGCAGCATCGGGATGGGCGGGACAGGGACCTACAATGAGCAGTTCTTC
TRBD2	TRBV6-5	TRBJ2-3	.	CASTTSGTSTDTQYF	TGTGCCAGCACCACTAGCGGAACTAGCACAGATACGCAGTATTTT
.	TRBV10-2	TRBJ2-2	.	CASSEGWAGELFF	TGCGCCAGCAGTGAGGGGTGGGCCGGGGAGCTGTTTTTT
.	TRBV19	TRBJ2-1	.	CASSFRGNEQFF	TGTGCCAGTAGCTTTAGGGGGAATGAGCAGTTCTTC
.	TRBV14	TRBJ2-2	.	CASSQGYQTGELFF	TGTGCCAGCAGCCAAGGGTACCAGACCGGGGAGCTGTTTTTT
.	TRBV5-1	TRBJ1-1	few	CASSREGNTEAFF	TGCGCCAGCAGCCGCGAGGGAAACACTGAAGCTTTCTTT
.	TRBV4-1	TRBJ1-2	.	CASSPVTRDFGYTF	TGCGCCAGCAGTCCCGTGACTAGGGACTTTGGCTACACCTTC
.	TRBV7-2	TRBJ2-3	.	CASSLGGGPIRGDTQYF	TGTGCCAGCAGCTTAGGGGGCGGGCCAATACGGGGAGATACGCAGTATTTT
TRBD1	TRBV2	TRBJ1-2	.	CASSRRQGNYGYTF	TGTGCCAGCAGCCGGAGACAGGGAAACTATGGCTACACCTTC
TRBD2	TRBV4-1	TRBJ2-7	.	CASSQTSGRAYEQYF	TGCGCCAGCAGCCAGACTAGCGGGAGGGCCTACGAGCAGTACTTC
.	TRBV11-2	TRBJ1-1	.	CASSVNRNTEAFF	TGTGCCAGCAGCGTTAACAGGAACACTGAAGCTTTCTTT
.	TRBV5-1	TRBJ1-5	.	CASSSGAENQPQHF	TGCGCCAGCAGCTCCGGGGCAGAAAATCAGCCCCAGCATTTT
TRBD1	TRBV4-3	TRBJ2-7	.	CASSHTTGGGYEQYF	TGCGCCAGCAGCCACACGACAGGGGGTGGGTACGAGCAGTACTTC
.	TRBV7-2	TRBJ2-1	.	CASSPGYTQFF	TGTGCCAGCAGCCCGGGCTACACCCAGTTCTTC
TRBD1	TRBV2	TRBJ1-4	.	CASKRQGSTNEKLFF	TGTGCCAGCAAAAGACAGGGTTCAACTAATGAAAAACTGTTTTTT
.	TRBV2	TRBJ1-5	.	CASSGANQPQHF	TGTGCCAGCAGTGGGGCCAATCAGCCCCAGCATTTT
TRBD2	TRBV5-1	TRBJ2-3	.	CASKPLEREGRVTQYF	TGCGCCAGCAAACCGCTCGAGCGGGAGGGACGAGTTACGCAGTATTTT
.	TRBV6-1	TRBJ2-3	.	CASRWGTQYF	TGTGCCAGCCGTTGGGGTACGCAGTATTTT
TRBD2	TRBV10-3	TRBJ2-1	.	CAISEAGENNEQFF	TGTGCCATCAGTGAGGCGGGAGAAAACAATGAGCAGTTCTTC
.	TRBV10-1	TRBJ2-7	.	CASSDYEQYF	TGCGCCAGCAGTGACTACGAGCAGTACTTC
.	TRBV6-1	TRBJ2-3	.	CASRLPGPGSDTQYF	TGTGCCAGCAGGTTACCGGGGCCAGGGTCGGATACGCAGTATTTT
.	TRBV10-3	TRBJ1-5	medium-sized	CAISEHSGAADQPQHF	TGTGCCATCAGCGAGCATTCCGGGGCAGCGGATCAGCCCCAGCATTTT
.	TRBV5-8	TRBJ1-5	.	CASSPLFQPQHF	TGTGCCAGCAGCCCACTTTTTCAGCCCCAGCATTTT
TRBD1	TRBV10-3	TRBJ1-1	.	CAIRQGASVTEAFF	TGTGCCATCAGACAGGGGGCTAGCGTGACTGAAGCTTTCTTT
.	TRBV5-1	TRBJ1-1	.	CASSLKGDTEAFF	TGCGCCAGCAGCTTAAAGGGAGACACTGAAGCTTTCTTT
.	TRBV9	TRBJ1-4	once	CASSVSGEGTNEKLFF	TGTGCCAGCAGCGTAAGTGGGGAGGGCACTAATGAAAAACTGTTTTTT
TRBD1	TRBV27	TRBJ1-2	.	CASSSQTGWTGGYTF	TGTGCCAGCAGTTCCCAGACAGGGTGGACTGGTGGCTACACCTTC
.	TRBV19	TRBJ1-3	.	CASFKDDSGNTIYF	TGTGCCAGCTTTAAGGACGACTCTGGAAACACCATATATTTT
TRBD2	TRBV6-1	TRBJ2-1	.	CASREAGSSYNEQFF	TGTGCCAGCAGGGAAGCGGGGTCTTCCTACAATGAGCAGTTCTTC
.	TRBV6-5	TRBJ2-4	once	CASFGIAKNIQYF	TGTGCCAGCTTCGGAATAGCCAAAAACATTCAGTACTTC